A single sample is the source of the 10 T cell receptor beta chains below, sequenced in a study of blood T cell repertoires in COVID-19. Produced via immunoSEQ multiplex PCR; TCRdb's table is partial and in-frame only. There are around 260,000 clones in the sample; roughly four fifths occur only once, and approximately 14% lies in the top ten. The sequenced sample was peripheral blood. The receptors come from a person aged 65-85 years with COVID-19, enrolled during active disease.

The chain links TRBV28 to TRBJ2-3; a possible D gene is TRBD1 (5 bases). Trimming removed 7 bases at V and 0 bases at J, with 8 bases between. The CDR3 length is 13 residues. Germline V lookup: CDR1 MDHEN, CDR2 SYDVKM. The CDR3 region is CASTRGSTDTQYF. The CDR3 region has the DNA TGTGCCAGCACTAGGGGTAGCACAGATACGCAGTATTTT.

Of note for this clone: This same CDR3 is encoded by further DNA sequences in the sample. The V and J genes are TRBV18 and TRBJ2-5; 7 bases agree with TRBD2. This CDR3 is 13 amino acids long. Germline CDR1 KGHSH, CDR2 LQKENI. J was trimmed by 2 bases and V by 3 bases; bases with no gene match: 0. CDR3 sequence (DNA): TGTGCCAGCTCACCGGGGGGGCAAGAGACCCAGTACTTC. Residues: CASSPGGQETQYF.

This clone was detected only once. The chain recombines TRBV4-3 with TRBJ2-7; the D is unclear. The V end was cut by 3 bases, the J end by 7 bases, with 13 bases between. The germline gives CDR1 LGHNA, CDR2 YSLEER. CDR3 length: 13 amino acids. The DNA of the CDR3 is TGCGCCAGCAGCCAGTGGGCGACAAGGGAGCAGTACTTC. This gives the protein CASSQWATREQYF.

This clone has just a few counts. The rearrangement links TRBV28 to TRBJ2-7; 8 bases align to TRBD1. Germline V gene lookup returns CDR1 MDHEN and CDR2 SYDVKM. V lost 8 bases, J lost 3 bases, and 9 bases stayed unmatched. The CDR3 runs to 14 residues. CDR3: CASYPDRAGYEQYF. DNA of the CDR3: TGTGCCAGCTACCCGGACAGGGCAGGCTACGAGCAGTACTTC.

The chain recombines TRBV3-1 (or the pseudogene TRBV3-2) with TRBJ2-7; no clear D. The CDR3 loop spans 14 amino acids. V shed 1 base and J shed 3 bases, with 10 bases lying between them. Germline values: CDR1 LGHDT, CDR2 YNNKEL (reference sequence). The CDR3 spells CASSQVRGIYEQYF. The CDR3 region has the DNA TGTGCCAGCAGCCAAGTCAGAGGTATCTACGAGCAGTACTTC.

The chain recombines TRBV10-3 with TRBJ2-7, with unresolved D. Between the trimmed V and J ends, which lost 3 bases and 4 bases, there was a span of 4 bases. CDR1 and CDR2 (germline): ENHRY, SYGVKD. This CDR3 has 11 residues. This CDR3 is CAISDLYEQYF. CDR3 bases: TGTGCCATCAGTGACCTTTACGAGCAGTACTTC.

The count of this clone is one. The V call is TRBV6-1, the J call TRBJ1-5; 8 positions match TRBD1. This CDR3 is built from 15 residues. Germline CDR1 and CDR2: MNHNS and SASEGT. Trimming cost V 2 bases and J 5 bases; bases outside gene matches: 5. As DNA, the CDR3 is TGTGCCAGCAGTGAAAGCAGGGGGCTGGATCAGCCCCAGCATTTT. The encoded protein is CASSESRGLDQPQHF.

The chain employs TRBV25-1 and TRBJ2-1; 8 positions match TRBD2. V trimming: 6 bases; J trimming: 0 bases; junction bases outside the gene matches: 1. The CDR3 sequence is 14 residues long. Germline loops: CDR1 MGHDK, CDR2 SYGVNS. For the CDR3, the DNA is TGTGCCAGCAGGAGCGGGAGCTCCTACAATGAGCAGTTCTTC. The encoded protein is CASRSGSSYNEQFF.

The chain carries TRBV28 and TRBJ1-2, with TRBD1 matching over 7 bases. Trimming at V came to 5 bases and at J to 0 bases, leaving 6 bases not matched to a gene. The V gene's germline CDR1 is MDHEN and CDR2 SYDVKM. This CDR3 is 15 amino acids long. The CDR3 spells CASSPSGQTNYGYTF. CDR3 coding DNA: TGTGCCAGCAGTCCGTCGGGACAGACTAACTATGGCTACACCTTC.

In its sample, this clone was seen once. The chain uses TRBV27 and TRBJ2-1; D gene uncertain. The CDR3 covers 15 residues. The V end was cut by 2 bases, the J end by 2 bases, with 10 bases between. In germline, CDR1 is MNHEY, CDR2 SMNVEV (reference sequence). In DNA form, the CDR3 reads TGTGCCAGCAGTTTAAGCGTTCCACCCTACAATGAGCAGTTCTTC. Protein sequence: CASSLSVPPYNEQFF.